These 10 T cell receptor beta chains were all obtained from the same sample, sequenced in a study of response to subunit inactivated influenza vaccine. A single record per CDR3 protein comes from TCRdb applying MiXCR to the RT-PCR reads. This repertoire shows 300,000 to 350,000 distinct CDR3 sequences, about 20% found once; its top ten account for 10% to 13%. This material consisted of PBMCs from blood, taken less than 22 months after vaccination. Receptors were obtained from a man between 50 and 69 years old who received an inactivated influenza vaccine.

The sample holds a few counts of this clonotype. CDR3 in DNA: TGTGCCAGCAGCTTGAACAGGGGTAATTCACCCCTCCACTTT. This encodes CASSLNRGNSPLHF. This chain links TRBV7-9 with TRBJ1-6; TRBD1 matches 7 bases. CDR1 and CDR2 from the germline V gene are SEHNR and FQNEAQ (reference sequence). This CDR3 has 14 residues. V lost 3 bases and J lost 6; bases outside the gene matches: 2.

CDR3 sequence reads: CASSFWLAQTGDTQYF. The CDR3 DNA sequence: TGTGCCAGCAGCTTTTGGCTAGCGCAAACGGGAGATACGCAGTATTTT. The V and J genes are TRBV7-9 and TRBJ2-3; tentative D call: TRBD2 (6 bases). The V and J ends lost 3 bases and 5 bases respectively, with 18 bases between them. This CDR3 spans 16 amino acids. Germline V gene sequence: CDR1 SEHNR, CDR2 FQNEAQ (reference sequence).

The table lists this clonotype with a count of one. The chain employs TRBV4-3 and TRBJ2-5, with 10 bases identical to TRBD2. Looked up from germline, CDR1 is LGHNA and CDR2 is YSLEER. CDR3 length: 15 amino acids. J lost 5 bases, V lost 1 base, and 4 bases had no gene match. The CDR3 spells CASSQVLAGVETQYF. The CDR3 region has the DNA TGCGCCAGCAGCCAAGTTCTAGCGGGGGTGGAGACCCAGTACTTC.

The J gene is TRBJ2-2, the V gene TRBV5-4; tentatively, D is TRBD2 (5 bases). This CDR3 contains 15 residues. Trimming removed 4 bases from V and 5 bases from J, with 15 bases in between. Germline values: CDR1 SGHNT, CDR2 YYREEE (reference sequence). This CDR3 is CASSPEGRGTGELFF. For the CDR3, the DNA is TGTGCCAGCAGCCCCGAGGGTCGGGGAACCGGGGAGCTGTTTTTT.

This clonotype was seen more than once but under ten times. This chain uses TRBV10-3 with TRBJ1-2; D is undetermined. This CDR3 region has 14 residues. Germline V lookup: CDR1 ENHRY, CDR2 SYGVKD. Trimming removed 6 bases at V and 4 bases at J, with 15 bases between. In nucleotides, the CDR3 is TGTGCCATCAGCGGGGTTGGGGAGAGCTATGGCTACACCTTC. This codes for CAISGVGESYGYTF.

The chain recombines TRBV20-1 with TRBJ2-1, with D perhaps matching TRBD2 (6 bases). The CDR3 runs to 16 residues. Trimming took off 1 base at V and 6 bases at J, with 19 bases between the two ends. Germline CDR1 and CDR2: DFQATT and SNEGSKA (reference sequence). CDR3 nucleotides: TGCAGTGCTAGAGTTGGGGGGTTAGCGCACCCCAATGAGCAGTTCTTC. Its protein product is CSARVGGLAHPNEQFF.

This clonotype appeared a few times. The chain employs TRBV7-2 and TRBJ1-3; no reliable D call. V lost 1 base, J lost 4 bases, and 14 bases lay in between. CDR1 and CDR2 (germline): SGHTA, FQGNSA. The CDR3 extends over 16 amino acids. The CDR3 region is CASSLVAIAGGNTIYF. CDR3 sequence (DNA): TGTGCCAGCAGCTTAGTGGCCATAGCAGGAGGAAACACCATATATTTT.

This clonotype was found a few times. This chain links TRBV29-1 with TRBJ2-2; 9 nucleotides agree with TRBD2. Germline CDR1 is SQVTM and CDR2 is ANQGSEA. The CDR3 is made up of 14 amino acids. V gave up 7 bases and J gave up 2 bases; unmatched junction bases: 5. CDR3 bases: TGCAGCGCTCTAGCGGGGCAAAACACCGGGGAGCTGTTTTTT. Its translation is CSALAGQNTGELFF.

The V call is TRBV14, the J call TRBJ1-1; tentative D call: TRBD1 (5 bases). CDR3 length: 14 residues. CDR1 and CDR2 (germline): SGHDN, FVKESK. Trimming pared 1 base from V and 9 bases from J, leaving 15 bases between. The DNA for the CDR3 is TGTGCCAGCAGCCAAGGATACGGTGGGGGGAAAGCTTTCTTT. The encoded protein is CASSQGYGGGKAFF.

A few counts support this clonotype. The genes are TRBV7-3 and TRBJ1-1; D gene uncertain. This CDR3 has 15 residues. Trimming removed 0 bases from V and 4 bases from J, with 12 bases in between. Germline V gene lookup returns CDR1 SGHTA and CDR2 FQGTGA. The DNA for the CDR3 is TGTGCCAGCAGCTTAACGGGGAGTTGGGGCACTGAAGCTTTCTTT. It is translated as CASSLTGSWGTEAFF.